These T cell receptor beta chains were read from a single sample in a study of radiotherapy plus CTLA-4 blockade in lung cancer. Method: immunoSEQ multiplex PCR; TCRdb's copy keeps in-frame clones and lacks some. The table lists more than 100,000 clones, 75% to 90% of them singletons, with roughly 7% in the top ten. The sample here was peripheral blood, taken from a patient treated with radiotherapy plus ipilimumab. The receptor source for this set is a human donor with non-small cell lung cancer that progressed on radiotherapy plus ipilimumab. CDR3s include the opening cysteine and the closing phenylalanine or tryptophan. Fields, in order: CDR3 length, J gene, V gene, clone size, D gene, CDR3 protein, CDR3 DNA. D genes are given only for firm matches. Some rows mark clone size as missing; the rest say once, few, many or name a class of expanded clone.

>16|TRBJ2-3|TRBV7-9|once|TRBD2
CASSPLSGALGFTQYF
TGTGCCAGCAGCCCCCTCAGCGGGGCCTTAGGGTTTACGCAGTATTTT
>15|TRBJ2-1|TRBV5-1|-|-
CASSQKPNSYNEQFF
TGCGCCAGCAGCCAAAAACCGAACTCCTACAATGAGCAGTTCTTC
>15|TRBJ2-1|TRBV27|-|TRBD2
CASSLYRGRDNEQFF
TGTGCCAGCAGTTTATACCGCGGGAGAGACAATGAGCAGTTCTTC
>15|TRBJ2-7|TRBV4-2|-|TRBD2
CASSQAPQAGGEQYF
TGTGCCAGCAGCCAAGCCCCCCAGGCGGGAGGTGAGCAGTACTTC
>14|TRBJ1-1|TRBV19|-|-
CASSIDGSFRAAFF
TGTGCCAGTAGTATAGATGGATCGTTCAGGGCTGCTTTCTTT
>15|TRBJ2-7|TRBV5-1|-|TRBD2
CASSLVAGNPTQQYF
TGCGCCAGCAGCTTGGTAGCGGGAAACCCTACGCAGCAGTACTTC
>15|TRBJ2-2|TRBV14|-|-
CASSRPGTNTGELFF
TGTGCCAGCAGCCGTCCAGGGACGAACACCGGGGAGCTGTTTTTT
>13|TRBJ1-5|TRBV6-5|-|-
CASGAGTYQPQHF
TGTGCCAGCGGCGCCGGGACATATCAGCCCCAGCATTTT
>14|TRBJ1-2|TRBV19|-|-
CASSRMTTNYGYTF
TGTGCCAGTAGTCGCATGACCACTAACTATGGCTACACCTTC
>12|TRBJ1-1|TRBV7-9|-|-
CASSLTTTEAFF
TGTGCCAGCAGCTTAACAACCACTGAAGCTTTCTTT
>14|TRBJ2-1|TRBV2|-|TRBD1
CATPPRQGAVEQFF
TGTGCCACCCCCCCCAGACAGGGGGCGGTTGAGCAGTTCTTC
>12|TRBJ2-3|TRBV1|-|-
CTSSTPSGQRYF
TGCACCAGCAGTACACCTAGCGGCCAACGGTATTTT
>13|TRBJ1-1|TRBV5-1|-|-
CASSPGGDTEAFF
TGCGCCAGCAGCCCCGGTGGCGACACTGAAGCTTTCTTT
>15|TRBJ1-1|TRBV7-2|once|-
CASSSHPSLGTEAFF
TGTGCCAGCAGCTCTCACCCCAGCCTTGGCACTGAAGCTTTCTTT
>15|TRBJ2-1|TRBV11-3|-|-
CASSPVTAGSNEQFF
TGTGCCAGCAGCCCTGTTACCGCGGGGTCCAATGAGCAGTTCTTC
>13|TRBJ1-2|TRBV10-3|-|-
CAISESTAGGYTF
TGTGCCATCAGTGAGTCGACAGCGGGTGGCTACACCTTC
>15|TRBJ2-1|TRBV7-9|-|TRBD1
CASSIRGTGYNEQFF
TGTGCCAGCAGCATCCGGGGGACAGGGTACAATGAGCAGTTCTTC
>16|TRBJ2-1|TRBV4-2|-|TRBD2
CASSQGSGRAGNEQFF
TGTGCCAGCAGCCAAGGGAGCGGGAGGGCCGGCAATGAGCAGTTCTTC
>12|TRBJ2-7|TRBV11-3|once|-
CASSSTSSEQYF
TGTGCCAGCAGCTCGACTAGTTCCGAGCAGTACTTC
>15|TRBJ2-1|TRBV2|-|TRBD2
CASTRGLAGTVGQFF
TGTGCCAGCACCAGGGGACTAGCGGGAACTGTGGGGCAGTTCTTC
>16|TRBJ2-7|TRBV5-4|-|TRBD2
CASSLAGGTESLRQYF
TGTGCCAGCAGCTTGGCGGGGGGGACCGAATCATTGAGGCAGTACTTC
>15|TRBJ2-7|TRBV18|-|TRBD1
CASSPSPQGGYEQYF
TGTGCCAGCTCACCGAGTCCACAGGGGGGCTACGAGCAGTACTTC
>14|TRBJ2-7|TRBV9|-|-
CASSVGRRSYEQYF
TGTGCCAGCAGCGTAGGACGGCGCTCCTACGAGCAGTACTTC
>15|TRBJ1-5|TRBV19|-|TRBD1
CASSRQGKFGQPQHF
TGTGCCAGTAGTAGACAGGGGAAGTTTGGTCAGCCCCAGCATTTT
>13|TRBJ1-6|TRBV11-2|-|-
CASSSFGNSPLHF
TGTGCCAGCAGCTCCTTCGGCAATTCACCCCTCCACTTT
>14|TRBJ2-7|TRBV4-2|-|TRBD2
CASSRKRDEGEQYF
TGTGCCAGCAGCCGGAAGCGGGACGAGGGCGAGCAGTACTTC
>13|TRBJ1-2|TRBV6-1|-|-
CASVEQARYGYTF
TGTGCCAGCGTCGAACAAGCCCGCTATGGCTACACCTTC
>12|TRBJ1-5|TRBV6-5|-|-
CASSEWETVLHF
TGTGCCAGCAGTGAATGGGAGACGGTATTGCATTTT
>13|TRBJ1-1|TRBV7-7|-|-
CASSLEPGSEAFF
TGTGCTAGCAGCTTAGAGCCAGGAAGCGAAGCTTTCTTT
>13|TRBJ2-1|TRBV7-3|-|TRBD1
CATGTGVFREQFF
TGTGCCACCGGGACAGGGGTATTTCGTGAGCAGTTCTTC
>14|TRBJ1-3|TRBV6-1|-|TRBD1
CASLRQGKADTIYF
TGTGCCAGCTTAAGACAGGGGAAGGCGGACACCATATATTTT
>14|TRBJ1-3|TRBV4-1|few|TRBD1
CASRDRASGNTIYF
TGCGCCAGCAGGGACAGGGCTTCTGGAAACACCATATATTTT
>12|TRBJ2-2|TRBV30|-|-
CAWSRGTGELFF
TGTGCCTGGAGTCGGGGGACCGGGGAGCTGTTTTTT
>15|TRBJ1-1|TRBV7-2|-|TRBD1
CASSLLPGGNTEAFF
TGTGCCAGCAGCTTACTTCCAGGGGGCAACACTGAAGCTTTCTTT
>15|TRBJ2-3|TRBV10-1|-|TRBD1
CASSKGAGGSDTQYF
TGCGCCAGCAGCAAAGGGGCAGGGGGCTCGGATACGCAGTATTTT
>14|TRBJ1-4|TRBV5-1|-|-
CASSLGPTNEKLFF
TGCGCCAGCAGCTTGGGTCCAACTAATGAAAAACTGTTTTTT
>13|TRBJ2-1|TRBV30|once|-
CAMDRGDDDEQFF
TGTGCCATGGATAGGGGAGACGATGATGAGCAGTTCTTC
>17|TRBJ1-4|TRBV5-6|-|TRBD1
CASSLRRTGWGHEKLFF
TGTGCCAGCAGCTTGAGGCGGACAGGGTGGGGACATGAAAAACTGTTTTTT
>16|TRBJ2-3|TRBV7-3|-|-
CASSRQPGTPTDTQYF
TGTGCCAGCAGCCGACAGCCCGGGACACCCACAGATACGCAGTATTTT
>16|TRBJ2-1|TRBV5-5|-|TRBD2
CASSLAQREPYNEQFF
TGTGCCAGCAGCTTGGCACAGCGGGAACCTTACAATGAGCAGTTCTTC
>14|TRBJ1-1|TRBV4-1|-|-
CASSQGGYGTEAFF
TGCGCCAGCAGCCAAGGAGGGTATGGGACTGAAGCTTTCTTT
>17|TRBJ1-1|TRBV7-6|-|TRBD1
CASSDGGAGGFVTEAFF
TGTGCCAGCAGCGACGGAGGGGCAGGGGGCTTCGTCACTGAAGCTTTCTTT
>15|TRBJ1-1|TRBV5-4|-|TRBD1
CASSYRGTLGTEAFF
TGTGCCAGCAGTTACAGGGGGACTTTGGGGACTGAAGCTTTCTTT
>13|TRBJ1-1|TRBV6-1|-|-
CASSGTIQGEAFF
TGTGCCAGCAGTGGGACAATTCAAGGGGAAGCTTTCTTT
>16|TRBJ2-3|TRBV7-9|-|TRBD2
CASSSYSGRNTDTQYF
TGTGCCAGCAGCTCCTATAGCGGGAGGAACACAGATACGCAGTATTTT